These 3 T cell receptor beta chains came from one sample sequenced in a study of Tregs in tolerant kidney transplant recipients (dated by TCRdb to about 2019). The library was made by the immunoSEQ multiplex PCR assay. TCRdb obtained this table from immuneACCESS and retained in-frame rearrangements with V and J assigned. These tables miss some clones; where compared with another copy, unresolved V genes account for less than half of the shortfall, and the remainder is unexplained. Within this sample are about 110,000 clones, with around 90% of them counted one time only. The ten most abundant clones make up around 0.35% of the sample. The sample's time point label, in plain terms: blood sample drawn before combined kidney and bone marrow transplant. The sample was CD4+ T cells from blood, taken before the transplant. These receptors all come from a human donor who received a combined kidney and bone marrow transplant.

The chain has TRBV4-3 and TRBJ1-2; D perhaps matches TRBD1 (6 bases). The V gene's germline CDR1 is LGHNA and CDR2 YSLEER. The CDR3 covers 15 residues. Trimming cost V 0 bases and J 8 bases, with 16 bases left between them. The CDR3 sequence: CASSQEEGTRGGYTF. In DNA, the CDR3 is TGCGCCAGCAGCCAAGAAGAAGGGACAAGGGGGGGCTACACCTTC.

CDR3 sequence (DNA): TGTGCCAGCAGCTGGTCCGGGACAGCCCAAGGGGAGACCCAGTACTTC. Residues: CASSWSGTAQGETQYF. The chain joins TRBV5-6 to TRBJ2-5, with TRBD1 identical over 7 bases. Germline-derived CDR1 and CDR2 are SGHDT and YYEEEE. The CDR3 totals 16 residues. V lost 3 bases, J lost 5 bases, and 13 bases stayed unmatched.

The chain links TRBV2 to TRBJ1-2; D is undetermined. Germline V lookup: CDR1 SNHLY, CDR2 FYNNEI. Trimming removed 3 bases at V and 8 bases at J, with 13 bases between. This CDR3 is 13 amino acids long. CDR3 in amino acids: CASSEGRSMGYTF. In DNA form, the CDR3 reads TGTGCCAGCAGTGAGGGCAGATCAATGGGCTACACCTTC.